The TCR beta chain described here comes from a study of cytomegalovirus exposure and HLA in healthy donors. Overall study findings and caveats: Available immune exposure information covered CMV serostatus only.

A multiplex PCR was run with 60 Vbeta primers and 13 Jbeta primers. Some clones are missing from TCRdb's copy, which holds only in-frame ones; the method was immunoSEQ multiplex PCR. Here the sample table reports approximately 120,000 clones. Concerning this clone: What it binds is not known.

This CDR3 comprises 12 residues. Germline-derived CDR1 and CDR2 are PRHDT and FYEKMQ (reference sequence). V dropped 5 bases and J dropped 4 bases, with 8 bases sitting between them. The TCR originated in a man between 40 and 49 years old in good health and CMV-seronegative. The chain carries TRBV13 and TRBJ1-1; D uncertain. Specimen: PBMCs. The CDR3 DNA reads TGTGCCAGCAGCAACCGGGGCACTGAAGCTTTCTTT. Translating it yields CASSNRGTEAFF. Drawing the rest from reference TRBV13 and TRBJ1-1, the complete variable domain is AAGVIQSPRHLIKEKRETATLKCYPIPRHDTVYWYQQGPGQDPQFLISFYEKMQSDKGSIPDRFSAQQFSDYHSELNMSSLELGDSALYFCASSNRGTEAFFGQGTRLTVV.